The rows below give T cell receptor beta chains drawn from one sample of a study of blood T cell repertoires in COVID-19. TCRdb's table, derived via immunoSEQ multiplex PCR, lists solely in-frame clones and lacks some. Here the sample spans 250,000 to 350,000 clones, around 90% being singletons. Sequencing was carried out using peripheral blood. The receptors were gathered from a woman between 45 and 60 years old who had recovered from COVID-19. The CDR3 runs from the conserved cysteine through the conserved F or W. The D gene is left open where the match is weak. Expanded clones get a size class; other rows say once, few or many, or leave the size out.

J: TRBJ1-1; D: -; V: TRBV29-1; size: -; DNA: TGCAGCGTTGGAGGCCCCTCGGGGACTGAAGCTTTCTTT; CDR3: CSVGGPSGTEAFF
J: TRBJ2-3; D: TRBD2; V: TRBV5-1; size: -; DNA: TGCGCCAGCAGCCTAGGACTAGCGGATAGCACAGATACGCAGTATTTT; CDR3: CASSLGLADSTDTQYF
J: TRBJ1-2; D: -; V: TRBV2; size: -; DNA: TGTGCCAGCAGTCTGACCAGGGAAGGTCGCCTTGGCACCTTC; CDR3: CASSLTREGRLGTF
J: TRBJ2-3; D: TRBD2; V: TRBV5-1; size: -; DNA: TGCGCCAGCATGGCCAGCGGGGGAGGGGATACGCAGTATTTT; CDR3: CASMASGGGDTQYF
J: TRBJ1-1; D: -; V: TRBV10-3; size: -; DNA: TGTGCCATCAGGCCAGATCAGAACACTGAAGCTTTCTTT; CDR3: CAIRPDQNTEAFF
J: TRBJ2-7; D: TRBD2; V: TRBV28; size: once; DNA: TGTGCCAGCATTCGGGGGGGCTCCTACGAGCAGTACTTC; CDR3: CASIRGGSYEQYF
J: TRBJ1-5; D: -; V: TRBV7-8; size: few; DNA: TGTGCCAGCAGCTTAGGGTGGAGACAGCCCAATCAGCCCCAGCATTTT; CDR3: CASSLGWRQPNQPQHF
J: TRBJ1-2; D: -; V: TRBV7-9; size: -; DNA: TGTGCCAGCAGCTCCGGCGTGTTGAGGGATGGCTACACCTTC; CDR3: CASSSGVLRDGYTF
J: TRBJ2-7; D: -; V: TRBV11-1; size: -; DNA: TGTGCCAGCAGCTTCGGACATGCCTACGAGCAGTACTTC; CDR3: CASSFGHAYEQYF
J: TRBJ2-1; D: TRBD2; V: TRBV14; size: -; DNA: TGTGCCAGCAGTCTAGCGGGAGGGTATAACAATGAGCAGTTCTTC; CDR3: CASSLAGGYNNEQFF
J: TRBJ1-5; D: TRBD1; V: TRBV5-1; size: -; DNA: TGCGCCAGCAGCTTCACAGGGGGCAATCAGCCCCAGCATTTT; CDR3: CASSFTGGNQPQHF
J: TRBJ1-1; D: -; V: TRBV5-1; size: -; DNA: TGCGCCAGCAGCTTGGTGAACTTGAACACTGAAGCTTTCTTT; CDR3: CASSLVNLNTEAFF
J: TRBJ2-3; D: TRBD1; V: TRBV29-1; size: -; DNA: TGCAGCGTAGCTGGACAGGGCGGTGCAGATACGCAGTATTTT; CDR3: CSVAGQGGADTQYF
J: TRBJ2-5; D: TRBD1; V: TRBV27; size: -; DNA: TGTGCCAGCAGCCTCGGACAGGGGATTCGGACCCAGTACTTC; CDR3: CASSLGQGIRTQYF
J: TRBJ1-4; D: -; V: TRBV6-1; size: once; DNA: TGTGCCAGCAGTGATCCACAATTGGGGCTTAATGAAAAACTGTTTTTT; CDR3: CASSDPQLGLNEKLFF
J: TRBJ2-7; D: -; V: TRBV5-4; size: -; DNA: TGTGCCAGCAGCCGGACTAACACCTACGAGCAGTACTTC; CDR3: CASSRTNTYEQYF
J: TRBJ2-2; D: TRBD1; V: TRBV6-6; size: -; DNA: TGTGCCAGCAGTAGGGACAGAAACACCGGGGAGCTGTTTTTT; CDR3: CASSRDRNTGELFF
J: TRBJ2-1; D: TRBD2; V: TRBV11-2; size: -; DNA: TGTGCCAGCAGCTTTCGGGCGGGAGTCGGCTTTGAGCAGTTCTTC; CDR3: CASSFRAGVGFEQFF
J: TRBJ2-1; D: TRBD2; V: TRBV7-2; size: once; DNA: TGTGCCAGCAGCCACCTTGTCGGGACTAGCTACTCCTACAATGAGCAGTTCTTC; CDR3: CASSHLVGTSYSYNEQFF
J: TRBJ2-3; D: TRBD2; V: TRBV5-4; size: once; DNA: TGTGCCAGCAGCTTGGCTCGAGGTAGCGGGCTCACAGATACGCAGTATTTT; CDR3: CASSLARGSGLTDTQYF
J: TRBJ2-2; D: -; V: TRBV7-2; size: -; DNA: TGTGCCAGCAGCTTAGTTTCCGGGAGAGAGACCGGGGAGCTGTTTTTT; CDR3: CASSLVSGRETGELFF
J: TRBJ2-7; D: -; V: TRBV7-2; size: -; DNA: TGTGCCAGCAGCTTAGACGCAGGGTTCAAGCAGTACTTC; CDR3: CASSLDAGFKQYF
J: TRBJ1-2; D: -; V: TRBV4-1; size: -; DNA: TGCGCCAGCAGCCATATAGGTCCTGGAGATGGCTACACCTTC; CDR3: CASSHIGPGDGYTF
J: TRBJ1-2; D: TRBD1; V: TRBV6-5; size: -; DNA: TGTGCCAGCAGTTATTTGGGACAGGGGAATGAGGATGGCTACACCTTC; CDR3: CASSYLGQGNEDGYTF
J: TRBJ1-6; D: -; V: TRBV5-6; size: -; DNA: TGTGCCAGCAGCTCTCCAGGGTTAGGGGATAATTCACCCCTCCACTTT; CDR3: CASSSPGLGDNSPLHF
J: TRBJ1-2; D: TRBD1; V: TRBV29-1; size: -; DNA: TGCAGCGTTGAAGGGGGGACAGGCGATGGCTACACCTTC; CDR3: CSVEGGTGDGYTF
J: TRBJ2-1; D: TRBD2; V: TRBV6-2/TRBV6-3; size: many; DNA: TGTGCCAGCAGTTACTTCCGCTCTAGCGGGAGGGGGAATGAGCAGTTCTTC; CDR3: CASSYFRSSGRGNEQFF
J: TRBJ1-5; D: -; V: TRBV27; size: -; DNA: TGTGCCAGCAGTTTTTGGGGGGATAGCAATCAGCCCCAGCATTTT; CDR3: CASSFWGDSNQPQHF
J: TRBJ2-1; D: -; V: TRBV7-2; size: -; DNA: TGTGCCAGCAGCTTAGTGAGGTTGTCTAACGCGAAGTTCTTC; CDR3: CASSLVRLSNAKFF
J: TRBJ1-1; D: -; V: TRBV29-1; size: -; DNA: TGCAGCGTGTCGCCTCAGCGGGAAAACACTGAAGCTTTCTTT; CDR3: CSVSPQRENTEAFF
J: TRBJ2-7; D: TRBD1; V: TRBV28; size: -; DNA: TGTGCCAGCAGGAGACAGGGGTACCACGAGCAGTACTTC; CDR3: CASRRQGYHEQYF
J: TRBJ1-4; D: TRBD1; V: TRBV7-9; size: -; DNA: TGTGCCAGCAGCCCTGGACAGGTTGCAACTAATGAAAAACTGTTTTTT; CDR3: CASSPGQVATNEKLFF
J: TRBJ2-1; D: -; V: TRBV7-9; size: -; DNA: TGTGCCAGCAATGGTGTAGATGAGCAGTTCTTC; CDR3: CASNGVDEQFF
J: TRBJ2-6; D: -; V: TRBV9; size: -; DNA: TGTGCCAGCAGCGTCCCGTCCGCTGGGGCCAACGTCCTGACTTTC; CDR3: CASSVPSAGANVLTF
J: TRBJ1-1; D: -; V: TRBV6-2/TRBV6-3; size: once; DNA: TGTGCCAGCAGTTGGGGGGGGAACACTGAAGCTTTCTTT; CDR3: CASSWGGNTEAFF
J: TRBJ2-1; D: -; V: TRBV6-6; size: -; DNA: TGTGCCAGCAGTTACACACAGGGAAGTGAGCAGTTCTTC; CDR3: CASSYTQGSEQFF
J: TRBJ1-3; D: -; V: TRBV11-2; size: -; DNA: TGTGCCAGCAGCTTGGTCAGGGACTTTACTGGAAACACCATATATTTT; CDR3: CASSLVRDFTGNTIYF